Listed here are 32 T cell receptor beta chains from one sample, sequenced in a study of blood T cell repertoires in COVID-19 (TCRdb year 2020). Receptor amplification or capture employed the immunoSEQ multiplex PCR assay. TCRdb carries this immuneACCESS record with in-frame sequences only. Its versions omit some clonotypes, under half of them owing to an unresolved V gene in the studies checked, with the rest unexplained. This sample comprises fewer than 250,000 clones, around 90% of them detected only once. The ten largest clones capture around 0.83% of the sample. Input material: peripheral blood. These receptors all come from a young man with COVID-19, enrolled during active disease.

This chain joins TRBV6-5 and TRBJ2-7; the match to TRBD2 covers 8 bases. Per the germline V gene, CDR1 is MNHEY and CDR2 is SVGAGI. This CDR3 is built from 14 residues. Unmatched junction bases numbered 5, after V lost 0 bases and J lost 7 bases. The CDR3 nucleotides are TGTGCCAGCAGTTACTCGCGGGGGGCGCAAGAGCAGTACTTC. Protein: CASSYSRGAQEQYF.

The rearrangement uses TRBV2 and TRBJ1-5; D possibly corresponds to TRBD1 (5 bases). In germline, CDR1 is SNHLY, CDR2 FYNNEI. The CDR3 has 17 amino acids. V dropped 1 base and J dropped 6 bases, with 19 bases sitting between them. The CDR3 spells CASSEDESGFGGQPQHF. CDR3 DNA: TGTGCCAGCAGTGAAGACGAGTCGGGGTTCGGGGGTCAGCCCCAGCATTTT.

The CDR3 region has the DNA TGCGCCAGCAGTGAGGGGGCGCCTAATGAAAAACTGTTTTTT. This codes for CASSEGAPNEKLFF. V usage is TRBV5-1 and J usage is TRBJ1-4; 7 bases line up with TRBD1. The germline V gene has CDR1 SGHRS and CDR2 YFSETQ. CDR3 length: 14 residues. V shed 5 bases, J shed 3 bases, and the junction held 4 bases outside the gene matches.

This clone was observed a single time. The chain uses TRBV25-1 and TRBJ1-2; D is unclear. CDR1 and CDR2 (germline): MGHDK, SYGVNS. The CDR3 consists of 12 residues. V was cut by 7 bases and J by 6 bases, with 12 bases left in between. The CDR3: CASNTAVDGYTF. CDR3 nucleotides: TGTGCCAGCAATACGGCGGTAGATGGCTACACCTTC.

The rearrangement joins TRBV5-1 to TRBJ2-3; maybe TRBD1 (5 bases). CDR1 and CDR2 from the germline V gene are SGHRS and YFSETQ. The CDR3 is 14 amino acids. Trimming removed 2 bases from V and 6 bases from J, with 13 bases in between. The DNA of the CDR3 is TGCGCCAGCAGCTTAAGCCAGGGTGCGGATACGCAGTATTTT. This codes for CASSLSQGADTQYF.

The chain is built from TRBV5-1 and TRBJ1-1, with a possible D match to TRBD1 (6 bases). V lost 0 bases and J 0 bases, leaving 12 bases between the germline ends. The CDR3 extends over 16 amino acids. Germline assignment: CDR1 SGHRS and CDR2 YFSETQ. For the CDR3, the DNA is TGCGCCAGCAGCTTGGCGGGGGGCGGCATGAACACTGAAGCTTTCTTT. Translated, it gives CASSLAGGGMNTEAFF.

The gene calls are TRBV11-2 and TRBJ1-3; D perhaps matches TRBD1 (5 bases). Trimming cost V 6 bases and J 2 bases, with 11 bases left between them. The CDR3 is 14 amino acids. Germline V gene data show CDR1 as SGHAT and CDR2 as FQNNGV. CDR3 protein: CASSQQGTGNTIYF. The CDR3 coding sequence is TGTGCCAGCAGTCAGCAGGGAACTGGAAACACCATATATTTT.

V gene TRBV9 combines with J gene TRBJ1-6, with D perhaps TRBD1 (5 bases). The germline V and J ends were trimmed by 1 base and 9 bases, with 11 bases remaining between them. The germline CDR1 and CDR2 sequences are SGDLS and YYNGEE. The CDR3 has 14 amino acids. This chain's CDR3 is CASSVQGSGSPLHF. DNA of the CDR3: TGTGCCAGCAGCGTACAGGGCAGTGGTTCACCCCTCCACTTT.

The chain joins TRBV11-2 to TRBJ2-5; a weak D match, TRBD2 (6 bases). V was shortened by 6 bases and J by 5 bases, with 13 bases between the two germline ends. This CDR3 spans 13 amino acids. Germline-derived CDR1 and CDR2 are SGHAT and FQNNGV. CDR3 loop: CASRPFGGETQYF. CDR3 DNA: TGTGCCAGCAGACCCTTTGGGGGGGAGACCCAGTACTTC.

The chain combines TRBV19 with TRBJ1-2; a possible D gene is TRBD1 (6 bases). From germline, CDR1 is LNHDA and CDR2 SQIVND (reference sequence). The CDR3 length is 17 residues. V was shortened by 4 bases and J by 4 bases, with 22 bases between the two germline ends. The CDR3 loop is CASSNYPGQKYFYGYTF. As DNA, the CDR3 is TGTGCCAGTAGTAACTATCCCGGACAGAAATACTTCTATGGCTACACCTTC.

The V call is TRBV5-1, the J call TRBJ1-6; no definite D call. CDR1 is SGHRS and CDR2 is YFSETQ in the germline V gene. Trimming stripped 1 base from V and 10 bases from J, with 15 bases between. The CDR3 covers 15 residues. CDR3 region: CASSLSTGGVSPLHF. CDR3 nucleotides: TGCGCCAGCAGCTTGTCAACGGGAGGAGTGTCACCCCTCCACTTT.

J is TRBJ2-1 and V is TRBV9, with 10 bases lining up with TRBD1. J gave up 8 bases and V 3 bases, and 11 bases lay outside the gene matches. Germline V gives CDR1 SGDLS, CDR2 YYNGEE. CDR3 length: 16 residues. CDR3 sequence (DNA): TGTGCCAGCAGCGCACTACCGGGACAGGGGTCTCATGAGCAGTTCTTC. Protein: CASSALPGQGSHEQFF.

This clone was detected a few times. The same CDR3 is also encoded by other DNA sequences in this sample. This chain connects TRBV4-1 to TRBJ1-1, with no clear D. The V gene lost 3 bases and the J gene lost 1 base, with 6 bases spanning the gap. The CDR3 totals 13 residues. The germline V gene encodes CDR1 MGHRA and CDR2 YSYEKL. The CDR3, as DNA: TGCGCCAGCAGCCATGAGGGGAACACTGAAGCTTTCTTT. Amino acids: CASSHEGNTEAFF.

The chain employs TRBV29-1 and TRBJ1-2, with 7 positions matching TRBD1. The CDR3 sequence is 12 residues long. Germline CDR1 reads SQVTM; CDR2 reads ANQGSEA. Unmatched junction bases numbered 4, after V lost 6 bases and J lost 3 bases. In nucleotides, the CDR3 is TGCAGCGTAGATACAGGGGACTATGGCTACACCTTC. Its translation: CSVDTGDYGYTF.

The chain is built from TRBV6-6 and TRBJ1-2, with 7 bases that match TRBD1. Losses at the gene ends were 6 bases for V and 7 bases for J; bases not matched to a gene: 8. Germline V gene lookup returns CDR1 MNHNY and CDR2 SVGAGI (reference sequence). The CDR3 runs to 13 residues. The CDR3: CASRTDRAGGYTF. Written as DNA, the CDR3 is TGTGCCAGCAGGACTGACAGGGCAGGTGGCTACACCTTC.

This clone was picked up one time. The rearrangement joins TRBV5-1 to TRBJ2-7; 8 bases agree with TRBD2. Germline-derived CDR1 and CDR2 are SGHRS and YFSETQ. V was clipped by 0 bases and J by 3 bases; unmatched bases: 8. The CDR3 extends over 16 amino acids. CDR3 in amino acids: CASSLAGRDGNYEQYF. CDR3 bases: TGCGCCAGCAGCTTGGCCGGGAGGGATGGCAACTACGAGCAGTACTTC. Combining the CDR3 with reference TRBV5-1 and TRBJ2-7 gives the whole variable domain KAGVTQTPRYLIKTRGQQVTLSCSPISGHRSVSWYQQTPGQGLQFLFEYFSETQRNKGNFPGRFSGRQFSNSRSEMNVSTLELGDSALYLCASSLAGRDGNYEQYFGPGTRLTVT.

CDR3 sequence (DNA): TGTGCCAGCTCACCACGTATGTCTGGGGCCAACGTCCTGACTTTC. It is translated as CASSPRMSGANVLTF. V gene TRBV18 combines with J gene TRBJ2-6; D not resolved. Germline V gene data show CDR1 as KGHSH and CDR2 as LQKENI. V lost 1 base and J 1 base, leaving 5 bases between the germline ends. The CDR3 length is 15 residues.

This clone was picked up one time. The rearrangement links TRBV19 to TRBJ1-2; TRBD1 aligns across 9 bases. Trimming cost V 6 bases and J 4 bases; bases outside gene matches: 6. CDR1 is LNHDA, CDR2 SQIVND, per germline (reference sequence). The CDR3 runs 14 residues. CDR3 coding DNA: TGTGCCAGTAGATGGGACAGGGTCGGCTATGGCTACACCTTC. This encodes CASRWDRVGYGYTF. Full variable domain (rest looked up from reference TRBV19 and TRBJ1-2): DGGITQSPKYLFRKEGQNVTLSCEQNLNHDAMYWYRQDPGQGLRLIYYSQIVNDFQKGDIAEGYSVSREKKESFPLTVTSAQKNPTAFYLCASRWDRVGYGYTFGSGTRLTVV.

V gene TRBV3-1 (or the pseudogene TRBV3-2) combines with J gene TRBJ2-5; D remains unclear. This CDR3 has 13 residues. Germline loops: CDR1 LGHDT, CDR2 YNNKEL (reference sequence). V shed 1 base and J shed 5 bases, with 8 bases lying between them. Here the CDR3 reads CASSQVSRETQYF. Here the CDR3 DNA reads TGTGCCAGCAGCCAAGTCTCTAGGGAGACCCAGTACTTC.

The rearrangement links TRBV6-5 to TRBJ2-7, with 8 bases identical to TRBD1. Germline V gene lookup returns CDR1 MNHEY and CDR2 SVGAGI. The CDR3 consists of 13 residues. J lost 6 bases, V lost 6 bases, and 7 bases had no gene match. This CDR3 reads CASRRDRLSEQYF. In nucleotides, the CDR3 is TGTGCCAGCAGAAGGGACAGGCTCTCCGAGCAGTACTTC.

The chain combines TRBV6-4 with TRBJ1-6; tentatively, D is TRBD1 (5 bases). The germline V gene encodes CDR1 MRHNA and CDR2 SNTAGT. CDR3 length: 15 amino acids. The V end was cut by 0 bases, the J end by 8 bases, with 11 bases between. The CDR3: CASSDSGGTDSPLHF. The CDR3 nucleotides read TGTGCCAGCAGTGACTCGGGGGGGACGGATTCACCCCTCCACTTT.

The chain couples TRBV10-3 to TRBJ2-7, with 8 bases that match TRBD1. J lost 3 bases, V lost 8 bases, and 3 bases had no gene match. The CDR3 contains 12 residues. Germline loops: CDR1 ENHRY, CDR2 SYGVKD. CDR3 DNA: TGTGCCATCGGACAGGGCTTCTACGAGCAGTACTTC. Translating it yields CAIGQGFYEQYF.

The CDR3 nucleotides are TGTGCCAGCAGGATGAGGGACAACTCCTACGAGCAGTACTTC. Protein product: CASRMRDNSYEQYF. The chain uses TRBV2 and TRBJ2-7, with D possibly matching TRBD1 (6 bases). Germline CDR1 SNHLY, CDR2 FYNNEI. The V end lost 6 bases, the J end lost 0 bases, and 12 bases lay between the germline ends. The CDR3 spans 14 residues.

V gene TRBV6-5 combines with J gene TRBJ1-1, with a possible D match to TRBD1 (5 bases). This CDR3 spans 11 amino acids. In germline, CDR1 is MNHEY, CDR2 SVGAGI. Trimming stripped 7 bases from V and 7 bases from J, with 10 bases between. The CDR3: CASNNQGEAFF. CDR3 in DNA: TGTGCCAGCAATAATCAGGGTGAAGCTTTCTTT.

The gene calls are TRBV9 and TRBJ1-1, with no clear D. V was trimmed by 0 bases and J by 9 bases, leaving 9 bases between them. Germline-derived CDR1 and CDR2 are SGDLS and YYNGEE. This CDR3 has 12 amino acids. The CDR3 nucleotides read TGTGCCAGCAGCGTAGAGGGAGGAAAAGCTTTCTTT. It codes for CASSVEGGKAFF.

J is TRBJ2-5 and V is TRBV5-1, with 10 positions matching TRBD2. CDR1 and CDR2 (germline): SGHRS, YFSETQ. The CDR3 has 17 amino acids. V was pared by 3 bases and J by 4 bases, with 12 bases of the junction left unmatched. CDR3 coding DNA: TGCGCCAGCAGCTCCGGTAGCGGGGGGCAAATGGGAGAGACCCAGTACTTC. This gives the protein CASSSGSGGQMGETQYF.

The V and J genes are TRBV7-9 and TRBJ1-2; D unresolved. The germline CDR1 and CDR2 sequences are SEHNR and FQNEAQ (reference sequence). V was pared by 11 bases and J by 4 bases, with 11 bases between. The CDR3 runs 11 residues. CDR3: CASGQAYGYTF. The CDR3 DNA follows: TGTGCCTCTGGTCAGGCCTATGGCTACACCTTC.

The gene calls are TRBV9 and TRBJ1-6; no reliable D call. Germline CDR1 and CDR2: SGDLS and YYNGEE. This CDR3 is built from 15 residues. V was clipped by 5 bases and J by 6 bases, with 15 bases between them. The DNA for the CDR3 is TGTGCCAGCAGGGCCCAGGCCAGCGGTAATTCACCCCTCCACTTT. It translates to CASRAQASGNSPLHF.

The CDR3 spells CASGRDGDSGNTIYF. The DNA of the CDR3 is TGTGCCAGTGGACGAGACGGGGACTCTGGAAACACCATATATTTT. V gene TRBV6-1 combines with J gene TRBJ1-3, with D unclear. Germline CDR1 is MNHNS and CDR2 is SASEGT. CDR3 length: 15 residues. Deletions cut 9 bases from V and 0 bases from J, with 15 bases between.

The V gene is TRBV4-1, the J gene TRBJ2-5; D may be TRBD1 (7 bases). V was clipped by 0 bases and J by 10 bases, with 18 bases between them. The CDR3 sequence is 15 residues long. The germline CDR1 and CDR2 sequences are MGHRA and YSYEKL. For the CDR3, the DNA is TGCGCCAGCAGCCAAGATCCTGAAAGGGGGCGGGACCAGTACTTC. Translating gives CASSQDPERGRDQYF.

The chain joins TRBV5-6 to TRBJ1-1; TRBD1 might be the D (5 bases). The CDR3 spans 15 residues. In germline, CDR1 is SGHDT, CDR2 YYEEEE. Trimming pared 0 bases from V and 5 bases from J, leaving 14 bases between. Here the CDR3 DNA reads TGTGCCAGCAGCTTGGCCGGGGGGACTGGGACTGAAGCTTTCTTT. Its translation is CASSLAGGTGTEAFF.

V is TRBV6-8 and J is TRBJ2-7; 9 nucleotides align to TRBD2. After removal of 0 bases from V and 2 bases from J, the junction contained 2 bases not matched to a gene. CDR3 size: 15 residues. The germline gives CDR1 MNHGY, CDR2 SAAAGT. The CDR3 bases are TGTGCCAGCAGTTACTCACTAGCGGGCGCCTACGAGCAGTACTTC. Amino acid sequence: CASSYSLAGAYEQYF.